Listed here are 15 T cell receptor beta chains from one sample, sequenced in a study of technical replicates of blood from a few donors. Sequenced by immunoSEQ multiplex PCR; TCRdb stores in-frame clones only, minus some. Among around 83,000 clones listed, 94% were seen once. Sequencing input: T cells isolated from PBMCs. Receptor source: a human donor in good health.

CDR3: CASSIATGPNYGYTF. Written as DNA, the CDR3 is TGTGCCAGCAGCATCGCGACAGGGCCTAACTATGGCTACACCTTC. The chain uses TRBV7-6 and TRBJ1-2; TRBD1 aligns across 7 bases. The CDR3 length is 15 residues. V lost 5 bases and J lost 0; bases outside the gene matches: 6. Germline lookup yields CDR1 SGHVS and CDR2 FNYEAQ.

This clone was detected once. V usage is TRBV6-5 and J usage is TRBJ2-7; D perhaps matches TRBD2 (5 bases). V was trimmed by 8 bases and J by 3 bases, leaving 17 bases between them. Germline V gene data show CDR1 as MNHEY and CDR2 as SVGAGI. The CDR3 length is 14 residues. The CDR3 bases are TGTGCCAGCTATACCGGGATCACCTTCTACGAGCAGTACTTC. It encodes CASYTGITFYEQYF.

The chain is built from TRBV9 and TRBJ1-1; D might be TRBD1 (6 bases). CDR3 length equals 15 residues. Trimming left V 6 bases short and J 4 bases short, with 19 bases between. Germline V gene data show CDR1 as SGDLS and CDR2 as YYNGEE. DNA of the CDR3: TGTGCCAGCAACCGGGGGGGGGCTGGAATCACTGAAGCTTTCTTT. It yields the protein CASNRGGAGITEAFF.

The V and J genes are TRBV19 and TRBJ2-7; D perhaps matches TRBD1 (6 bases). V lost 10 bases and J lost 3, with 19 bases in between. Germline V gene sequence: CDR1 LNHDA, CDR2 SQIVND (reference sequence). This CDR3 contains 14 residues. The CDR3 DNA reads TGTGCCACCTCAGGGGTCAGGGAGTACTACGAGCAGTACTTC. This sequence encodes CATSGVREYYEQYF.

The rearrangement joins TRBV19 to TRBJ2-7, with TRBD2 identical over 7 bases. The CDR3 loop spans 13 amino acids. Trimming at V came to 8 bases and at J to 2 bases, leaving 6 bases not matched to a gene. CDR1 is LNHDA and CDR2 is SQIVND in the germline V gene (reference sequence). CDR3 loop: CASAAGPAYEQYF. CDR3 in DNA: TGTGCCAGTGCAGCGGGACCAGCCTACGAGCAGTACTTC.

J is TRBJ1-2 and V is TRBV27, with a possible D match to TRBD1 (5 bases). The V and J ends lost 1 base and 6 bases respectively, with 15 bases between them. Germline V gives CDR1 MNHEY, CDR2 SMNVEV (reference sequence). This CDR3 is 15 amino acids long. The CDR3, as DNA: TGTGCCAGCAGTTTATATTCCGGCAGGGCGAATGGCTACACCTTC. This sequence encodes CASSLYSGRANGYTF.

This rearrangement joins TRBV4-1 to TRBJ2-1; 10 nucleotides line up with TRBD2. Germline V gives CDR1 MGHRA, CDR2 YSYEKL. CDR3 length equals 16 residues. Unmatched junction bases numbered 6, after V lost 4 bases and J lost 3 bases. This chain's CDR3 is CASSRGLADLYNEQFF. In DNA, the CDR3 is TGCGCCAGCAGCCGCGGACTAGCGGACCTCTACAATGAGCAGTTCTTC.

The CDR3 here is CASSLLNGRYDEQFF. The CDR3, as DNA: TGTGCCAGCAGCTTATTAAACGGGAGGTATGATGAGCAGTTCTTC. The chain couples TRBV7-6 to TRBJ2-1; TRBD2 matches 7 bases. The V gene's germline CDR1 is SGHVS and CDR2 FNYEAQ. The CDR3 covers 15 residues. With 2 bases clipped from V and 8 bases from J, the junction kept 9 bases outside the gene matches. The full variable domain, its missing parts supplied by reference TRBV7-6 and TRBJ2-1, is GAGVSQSPRYKVTKRGQDVALRCDPISGHVSLYWYRQALGQGPEFLTYFNYEAQQDKSGLPNDRFSAERPEGSISTLTIQRTEQRDSAMYRCASSLLNGRYDEQFFGPGTRLTVL.

This chain links TRBV5-6 with TRBJ1-2, with D possibly being TRBD1 (5 bases). V was clipped by 4 bases and J by 4 bases, with 23 bases between them. Looked up from germline, CDR1 is SGHDT and CDR2 is YYEEEE. This CDR3 is built from 17 residues. CDR3 protein: CASSLRDWVGQGYGYTF. The CDR3 nucleotides are TGTGCCAGCAGCCTACGCGATTGGGTGGGGCAGGGCTATGGCTACACCTTC.

V gene TRBV5-1 combines with J gene TRBJ2-7, with 8 bases matching TRBD1. This CDR3 contains 12 residues. V lost 2 bases and J lost 7; bases outside the gene matches: 2. Germline assignment: CDR1 SGHRS and CDR2 YFSETQ. The CDR3 region has the DNA TGCGCCAGCAGCTTAACAGGGGGAGAGCAGTACTTC. Protein sequence: CASSLTGGEQYF.

The chain couples TRBV19 to TRBJ2-7; the match to TRBD2 covers 7 bases. Germline assignment: CDR1 LNHDA and CDR2 SQIVND (reference sequence). Trimming took 2 bases from V and 6 from J; bases not matched to a gene: 4. The CDR3 is 13 amino acids. The CDR3 nucleotides read TGTGCCAGTAGTATAAGGGAGGGGAGCGAGCAGTACTTC. Encoded protein: CASSIREGSEQYF.

The chain recombines TRBV7-9 with TRBJ2-3; possibly TRBD2 for D (5 bases). There are 12 residues in the CDR3. The germline V and J ends were trimmed by 3 bases and 5 bases, with 6 bases remaining between them. Germline V gives CDR1 SEHNR, CDR2 FQNEAQ (reference sequence). The DNA of the CDR3 is TGTGCCAGCAGCTTCGGGGAAGATACGCAGTATTTT. Translating gives CASSFGEDTQYF.

The chain links TRBV5-4 to TRBJ2-7, with 11 bases fitting TRBD2. Germline V CDR1 and CDR2: SGHNT, YYREEE (reference sequence). This CDR3 is 15 amino acids long. J was trimmed by 0 bases and V by 4 bases; bases with no gene match: 3. CDR3 amino acids: CASSPTSGSSYEQYF. Here the CDR3 DNA reads TGTGCCAGCAGCCCCACTAGCGGGAGCTCCTACGAGCAGTACTTC.

The gene calls are TRBV19 and TRBJ1-2; 9 bases align to TRBD1. Germline V gene data show CDR1 as LNHDA and CDR2 as SQIVND (reference sequence). V was pared by 6 bases and J by 2 bases, with 4 bases of the junction left unmatched. This CDR3 spans 14 amino acids. The CDR3 here is CASSPGTGNYGYTF. CDR3 nucleotides: TGTGCCAGTAGCCCGGGGACAGGGAACTATGGCTACACCTTC.

The chain joins TRBV7-3 to TRBJ2-6; 9 nucleotides match TRBD1. Looked up from germline, CDR1 is SGHTA and CDR2 is FQGTGA. The CDR3 is made up of 18 amino acids. V shed 4 bases, J shed 0 bases, and the junction held 7 bases outside the gene matches. This CDR3 reads CASSSTGTGSSGANVLTF. In DNA, the CDR3 is TGTGCCAGCAGCTCCACCGGGACAGGGAGCTCTGGGGCCAACGTCCTGACTTTC. The complete variable domain, with remaining parts taken from reference TRBV7-3 and TRBJ2-6, reads GAGVSQTPSNKVTEKGKYVELRCDPISGHTALYWYRQSLGQGPEFLIYFQGTGAADDSGLPNDRFFAVRPEGSVSTLKIQRTERGDSAVYLCASSSTGTGSSGANVLTFGAGSRLTVL.